This T cell receptor (beta chain) is from a study of blood T cell repertoires in COVID-19. Authors' data handling: Amplification from reference gene primers served as the basis for estimated nucleated cell counts. Profiling relied on immunoSEQ multiplex PCR, and the TCRdb table lists in-frame clones only, not all of them. That table furnishes V, J and clone size, whereas the DNA furnished D and trimming. The sample records 70,000 or so clones, 85% to 90% being singletons. After removal of 1 base from V and 8 bases from J, the junction contained 4 bases not matched to a gene. Per germline, CDR1 SGHTA and CDR2 FQGTGA. The CDR3 has 15 amino acids.

The sequence was obtained from an elderly woman with active COVID-19. The chain couples TRBV7-3 to TRBJ2-2; 10 bases map to TRBD2. Specimen: peripheral blood. This CDR3 is CASSLRLAGTGELFF. The CDR3 region has the DNA TGTGCCAGCAGCTTAAGACTAGCGGGTACAGGGGAGCTGTTTTTT.